Sequencing of this T cell receptor beta chain was carried out in a study of shared clonotypes between healthy human individuals. Findings and limits, study-wide: Among donors, clonotype sharing was expected to be affected by sequencing depth. Non-shared clonotypes displayed generation probabilities falling below those of clonotypes present in all four donors.

As to this clone: Antigen specificity is unknown.

The deep-level immunoSEQ assay was used. Original analysis: Junction-only sequences produced by ImmunoSEQ had no quality scores, so filtering differed. The method was immunoSEQ multiplex PCR; TCRdb's version includes in-frame clones alone and lacks a portion of them. That table gives V, J and clone size, and the DNA gave D and trimming. The sample includes around 1.6 million clones, 98% of them seen just once. Trimming left V 8 bases short and J 3 bases short, with 16 bases between. Germline V gene data show CDR1 as SNHLY and CDR2 as FYNNEI. The CDR3 is 15 amino acids. Sequenced input: naive CD4+ T cells sorted from blood. Subset meaning: CD45RA+ positively selected. This TCR came from a man between 25 and 39 years old in good health. The rearrangement links TRBV2 to TRBJ2-2; D gene ambiguous. The CDR3 protein is CASGRRGTHTGELFF. CDR3 DNA: TGTGCCAGCGGAAGACGCGGAACCCACACCGGGGAGCTGTTTTTT.